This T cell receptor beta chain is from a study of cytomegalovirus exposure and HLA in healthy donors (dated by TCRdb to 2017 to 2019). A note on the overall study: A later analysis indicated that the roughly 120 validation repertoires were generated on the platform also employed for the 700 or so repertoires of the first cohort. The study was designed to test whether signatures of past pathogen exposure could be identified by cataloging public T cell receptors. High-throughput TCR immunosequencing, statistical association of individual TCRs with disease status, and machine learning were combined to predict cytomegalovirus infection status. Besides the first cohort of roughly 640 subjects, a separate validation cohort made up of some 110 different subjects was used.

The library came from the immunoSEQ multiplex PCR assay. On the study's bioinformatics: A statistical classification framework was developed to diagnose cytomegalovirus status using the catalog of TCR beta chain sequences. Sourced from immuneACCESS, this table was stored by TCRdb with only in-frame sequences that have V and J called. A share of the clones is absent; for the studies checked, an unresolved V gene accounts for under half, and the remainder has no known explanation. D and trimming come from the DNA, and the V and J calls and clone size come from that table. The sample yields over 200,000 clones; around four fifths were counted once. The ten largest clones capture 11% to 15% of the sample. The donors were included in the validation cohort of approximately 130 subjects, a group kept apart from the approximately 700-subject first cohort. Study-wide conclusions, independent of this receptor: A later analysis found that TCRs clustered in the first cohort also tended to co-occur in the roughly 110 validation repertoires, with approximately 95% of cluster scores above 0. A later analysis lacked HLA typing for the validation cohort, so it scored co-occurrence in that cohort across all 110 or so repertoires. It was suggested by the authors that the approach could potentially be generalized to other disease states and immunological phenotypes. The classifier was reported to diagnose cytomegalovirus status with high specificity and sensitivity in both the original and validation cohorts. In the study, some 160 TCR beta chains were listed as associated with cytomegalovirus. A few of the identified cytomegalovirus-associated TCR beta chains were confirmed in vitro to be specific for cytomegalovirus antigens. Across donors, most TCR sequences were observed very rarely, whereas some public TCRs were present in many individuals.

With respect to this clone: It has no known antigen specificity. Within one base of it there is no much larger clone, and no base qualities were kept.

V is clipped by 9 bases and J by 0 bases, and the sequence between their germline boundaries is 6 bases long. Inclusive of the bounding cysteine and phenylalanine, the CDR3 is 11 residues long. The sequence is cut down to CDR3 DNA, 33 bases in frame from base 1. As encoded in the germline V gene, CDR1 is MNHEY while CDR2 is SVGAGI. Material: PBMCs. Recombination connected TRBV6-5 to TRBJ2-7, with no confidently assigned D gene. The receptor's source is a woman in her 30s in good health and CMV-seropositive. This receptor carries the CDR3 CASGPSYEQYF. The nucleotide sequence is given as TGTGCCAGTGGGCCCTCCTACGAGCAGTACTTC.